These 5 T cell receptor beta chains were all obtained from the same sample, sequenced in a study of blood T cell repertoires in COVID-19. Profiling relied on immunoSEQ multiplex PCR, and the TCRdb table lists in-frame clones only, not all of them. The top ten hold 0.85% to 1% of the sample, which has roughly 290,000 clones, about 85% seen once. The sample comprised peripheral blood. All receptors derive from a human donor with COVID-19, enrolled during active disease. The donor label of this sample is uncertain.

V usage is TRBV7-9 and J usage is TRBJ1-1; no firm D call. This CDR3 spans 14 amino acids. The germline V gene has CDR1 SEHNR and CDR2 FQNEAQ (reference sequence). V lost 5 bases, J lost 4 bases, and 14 bases lay in between. CDR3 DNA: TGTGCCAGCAGCCCGAGCATTTCCCTCACTGAAGCTTTCTTT. This translates into CASSPSISLTEAFF.

The V call is TRBV9, the J call TRBJ2-3; D might be TRBD1 (6 bases). CDR3 length equals 16 residues. CDR1 is SGDLS, CDR2 YYNGEE, per germline. Trimming pared 0 bases from V and 1 base from J, leaving 12 bases between. The CDR3 region is CASSVDSAGGTDTQYF. CDR3 sequence (DNA): TGTGCCAGCAGCGTAGATTCGGCAGGGGGCACAGATACGCAGTATTTT.

The chain recombines TRBV12-5 with TRBJ2-1; weak D call: TRBD2 (5 bases). Looked up from germline, CDR1 is LGHNT and CDR2 is FRNRAP. V lost 3 bases and J lost 9, with 15 bases in between. The CDR3 extends over 14 amino acids. The CDR3 DNA is TGTGCTAGTGGTTTCGATCTGGACTCGAGTGAGCAGTTCTTC. Its protein product is CASGFDLDSSEQFF.

This clone was counted only a few times. The chain carries TRBV7-3 and TRBJ1-1; D uncertain. Looked up from germline, CDR1 is SGHTA and CDR2 is FQGTGA. The CDR3 is 13 residues long. Trimming left V 0 bases short and J 6 bases short, with 8 bases between. In nucleotides, the CDR3 is TGTGCCAGCAGCTTAACGAACGGGGCTGAAGCTTTCTTT. It encodes CASSLTNGAEAFF.

The rearrangement links TRBV7-2 to TRBJ2-3; TRBD1 matches at 7 bases. The junction had 2 bases not matched to a gene; V was cut back by 5 bases and J by 0 bases. Germline-derived CDR1 and CDR2 are SGHTA and FQGNSA. The length of the CDR3 is 14 residues. CDR3 DNA: TGTGCCAGCAGCCGGGACAGCAGCACAGATACGCAGTATTTT. It encodes CASSRDSSTDTQYF.